What follows are 31 T cell receptor beta chains derived from one specimen sequenced in a study of blood T cell repertoires in COVID-19. The assay was immunoSEQ multiplex PCR, and TCRdb's table has in-frame clones only and misses some. The table lists 350,000 to 450,000 clones, just over 90% of them singletons. The sample taken for sequencing was PBMCs or T cells enriched from blood (not recorded which). These receptors were obtained from a woman aged 35 to 49 who had been exposed to COVID-19.

V and J are TRBV7-2 and TRBJ2-3, with D tentatively TRBD2 (6 bases). The germline CDR1 and CDR2 sequences are SGHTA and FQGNSA. The CDR3 runs 14 residues. V lost 9 bases and J 10 bases, leaving 23 bases between the germline ends. CDR3 sequence reads: CASLAFPDGGSQYF. CDR3 DNA: TGTGCCAGTCTAGCGTTTCCCGATGGAGGGTCGCAGTATTTT. The full variable domain, rest sourced from reference TRBV7-2 and TRBJ2-3, is GAGVSQSPSNKVTEKGKDVELRCDPISGHTALYWYRQSLGQGLEFLIYFQGNSAPDKSGLPSDRFSAERTGGSVSTLTIQRTQQEDSAVYLCASLAFPDGGSQYFGPGTRLTVL.

The chain has TRBV4-1 and TRBJ1-4, with D tentatively TRBD1 (6 bases). This CDR3 spans 15 amino acids. Germline CDR1 MGHRA, CDR2 YSYEKL. V was clipped by 0 bases and J by 8 bases, with 13 bases between them. The CDR3 DNA reads TGCGCCAGCAGCCAAGACCAGGGGATCGGAGAAAAACTGTTTTTT. As protein: CASSQDQGIGEKLFF.

The chain recombines TRBV7-8 with TRBJ1-5, with TRBD1 as a possible D gene (6 bases). Germline V gene lookup returns CDR1 SGHVS and CDR2 FQNEAQ. Trimming removed 5 bases at V and 7 bases at J, with 21 bases between. The CDR3 covers 16 residues. CDR3 sequence: CASSINRQAEDQPQHF. CDR3 coding DNA: TGTGCCAGCAGCATCAACAGACAGGCTGAAGACCAGCCCCAGCATTTT.

The table lists this clone with a count of one. This rearrangement joins TRBV5-1 to TRBJ1-1; D not resolved. This CDR3 has 16 amino acids. Trimming removed 0 bases from V and 1 base from J, with 13 bases in between. Germline lookup yields CDR1 SGHRS and CDR2 YFSETQ. The chain's CDR3 is CASSLAEGGKNTEAFF. CDR3 DNA: TGCGCCAGCAGCTTGGCTGAGGGTGGGAAGAACACTGAAGCTTTCTTT.

In DNA form, the CDR3 reads TGTGCCAGCAGTGGTACTAGCGGGAGCTACAATGAGCAGTTCTTC. This sequence encodes CASSGTSGSYNEQFF. The chain is built from TRBV2 and TRBJ2-1; 11 bases fit TRBD2. This CDR3 has 15 amino acids. Germline V CDR1 and CDR2: SNHLY, FYNNEI. The trim removed 4 bases at V and 3 bases at J, leaving 2 bases unmatched.

This clone was counted once. The rearrangement uses TRBV7-2 and TRBJ1-4; D is perhaps TRBD1 (6 bases). The CDR3 is 17 residues long. V dropped 0 bases and J dropped 0 bases, with 11 bases sitting between them. CDR1 and CDR2 from the germline V gene are SGHTA and FQGNSA. The CDR3 region is CASSLAGRGATNEKLFF. Here the CDR3 DNA reads TGTGCCAGCAGCTTAGCGGGCAGGGGTGCAACTAATGAAAAACTGTTTTTT.

The genes are TRBV27 and TRBJ1-2; 9 nucleotides line up with TRBD1. V trimming: 6 bases; J trimming: 7 bases; junction bases outside the gene matches: 15. The CDR3 spans 16 residues. From germline, CDR1 is MNHEY and CDR2 SMNVEV (reference sequence). CDR3 DNA sequence: TGTGCCAGCAGCTCCCCAAACAGGGGGCGGGTAGCTGGCTACACCTTC. Its translation is CASSSPNRGRVAGYTF.

The J gene is TRBJ2-7, the V gene TRBV29-1; the match to TRBD1 covers 7 bases. From germline, CDR1 is SQVTM and CDR2 ANQGSEA. V lost 4 bases to trimming and J lost 2 bases; unmatched junction nucleotides: 8. CDR3 length: 14 residues. Here the CDR3 reads CSVGRPGGTYEQYF. CDR3 nucleotides: TGCAGCGTTGGGAGGCCAGGGGGAACCTACGAGCAGTACTTC.

The chain employs TRBV7-9 and TRBJ1-2, with D possibly matching TRBD1 (5 bases). CDR3 size: 13 residues. Germline V lookup: CDR1 SEHNR, CDR2 FQNEAQ (reference sequence). Trimming removed 5 bases from V and 8 bases from J, with 15 bases in between. The CDR3 nucleotides are TGTGCCAGCAGCCGCAGGGAACCTATGGGCTACACCTTC. It encodes CASSRREPMGYTF.

The chain is built from TRBV19 and TRBJ1-1; D remains ambiguous. V lost 5 bases to trimming and J lost 8 bases, with 12 bases between them. The CDR3 sequence is 12 residues long. The V gene's germline CDR1 is LNHDA and CDR2 SQIVND (reference sequence). CDR3 sequence reads: CASSPGRFEAFF. The CDR3 bases are TGTGCCAGTAGTCCTGGGCGATTCGAAGCTTTCTTT.

V and J are TRBV11-3 and TRBJ1-6, with D possibly TRBD1 on 6 matching bases. In germline, CDR1 is SGHNT, CDR2 YENEEA. V lost 6 bases and J lost 7, with 10 bases in between. The CDR3 runs 13 residues. CDR3 protein: CASSGQTNSPLHF. CDR3 nucleotide sequence: TGTGCCAGCAGTGGACAGACCAATTCACCCCTCCACTTT.

This chain links TRBV13 with TRBJ2-7; possibly TRBD1 for D (6 bases). CDR1 PRHDT and CDR2 FYEKMQ come from the germline V gene (reference sequence). This CDR3 is 15 amino acids long. V dropped 5 bases and J dropped 3 bases, with 17 bases sitting between them. DNA for the CDR3: TGTGCCAGCAGCCCCCAGGGGAGTTCTGGCTACGAGCAGTACTTC. Translated, it gives CASSPQGSSGYEQYF.

The chain joins TRBV15 to TRBJ2-7; a weak D match, TRBD1 (6 bases). The length of the CDR3 is 15 residues. V was pared by 4 bases and J by 5 bases, with 18 bases between. Germline V gene data show CDR1 as LNHNV and CDR2 as YYDKDF (reference sequence). CDR3 sequence reads: CATSKSTGYVDEQYF. The CDR3 region has the DNA TGTGCCACCAGCAAGTCCACAGGGTACGTCGACGAGCAGTACTTC.

V is TRBV30 and J is TRBJ1-6; 7 bases fit TRBD1. V gave up 4 bases and J gave up 6 bases; unmatched junction bases: 15. There are 17 residues in the CDR3. CDR1 and CDR2 from the germline V gene are GTSNPN and SVGIG (reference sequence). In DNA, the CDR3 is TGTGCCTGGAAACGGACCAAGACAGGGCTCGGTAATTCACCCCTCCACTTT. Encoded protein: CAWKRTKTGLGNSPLHF.

This chain uses TRBV15 with TRBJ1-2; 12 bases map to TRBD1. The germline V gene encodes CDR1 LNHNV and CDR2 YYDKDF (reference sequence). CDR3 length: 14 amino acids. J was trimmed by 8 bases and V by 3 bases; bases with no gene match: 4. The CDR3 sequence is CATSSAGTGGGYTF. DNA of the CDR3: TGTGCCACCAGCAGCGCCGGGACAGGGGGCGGCTACACCTTC.

The chain has TRBV6-5 and TRBJ1-4, with 9 bases aligning to TRBD1. Losses at the gene ends were 4 bases for V and 8 bases for J; bases not matched to a gene: 8. The CDR3 covers 15 residues. Germline V gene data show CDR1 as MNHEY and CDR2 as SVGAGI. The CDR3 DNA reads as TGTGCCAGCAGTTCCACAGGGGGCGCAAGGGAAAAACTGTTTTTT. Translating gives CASSSTGGAREKLFF.

This clone has just a few counts. CDR3 region: CASSPTGDRGDTQYF. DNA of the CDR3: TGTGCCAGCAGCCCGACCGGGGACAGGGGAGATACGCAGTATTTT. The rearrangement links TRBV7-3 to TRBJ2-3; 10 nucleotides agree with TRBD1. This CDR3 is 15 amino acids long. With 5 bases clipped from V and 5 bases from J, the junction kept 7 bases outside the gene matches. CDR1 is SGHTA and CDR2 is FQGTGA in the germline V gene.

V and J are TRBV7-2 and TRBJ2-7, with TRBD1 matching over 7 bases. The CDR3 has 15 amino acids. Trimming removed 1 base from V and 4 bases from J; junction bases left unmatched: 7. Germline CDR1 SGHTA, CDR2 FQGNSA. The CDR3 protein is CASSLGGTARYEQYF. Written as DNA, the CDR3 is TGTGCCAGCAGCTTAGGTGGGACAGCCCGTTACGAGCAGTACTTC.

V gene TRBV6-6 combines with J gene TRBJ2-7; weak D call: TRBD1 (7 bases). CDR3 length: 15 amino acids. Germline CDR1 reads MNHNY; CDR2 reads SVGAGI (reference sequence). With 0 bases removed from V and 3 bases from J, the gap between germline ends came to 12 bases. The CDR3 is CASSYSPGGIYEQYF. DNA of the CDR3: TGTGCCAGCAGTTACTCGCCAGGGGGGATCTACGAGCAGTACTTC.

This clone was observed a handful of times. The chain couples TRBV5-6 to TRBJ1-5; 8 nucleotides match TRBD1. The V gene end was trimmed by 3 bases and the J gene end by 4 bases; junction bases not matched to a gene: 12. Germline values: CDR1 SGHDT, CDR2 YYEEEE. CDR3 size: 17 residues. The CDR3: CASSSGQGRLGNQPQHF. CDR3 nucleotides: TGTGCCAGCAGCTCCGGACAGGGACGGTTAGGGAATCAGCCCCAGCATTTT. Looking up the rest from reference TRBV5-6 and TRBJ1-5 gives the full variable domain: DAGVTQSPTHLIKTRGQQVTLRCSPKSGHDTVSWYQQALGQGPQFIFQYYEEEERQRGNFPDRFSGHQFPNYSSELNVNALLLGDSALYLCASSSGQGRLGNQPQHFGDGTRLSIL.

V gene TRBV7-2 combines with J gene TRBJ2-7, with a possible D match to TRBD1 (5 bases). The length of the CDR3 is 14 residues. V shed 5 bases and J shed 5 bases, with 16 bases lying between them. Per germline, CDR1 SGHTA and CDR2 FQGNSA. For the CDR3, the DNA is TGTGCCAGCAGCCCTATAGGTGTACAGGACGAGCAGTACTTC. Its protein product is CASSPIGVQDEQYF.

This chain connects TRBV6-1 to TRBJ1-2; unclear D gene. The CDR3 has 14 amino acids. With 2 bases removed from V and 2 bases from J, the gap between germline ends came to 9 bases. CDR1 and CDR2 from the germline V gene are MNHNS and SASEGT. The CDR3 reads CASSEYRRNYGYTF. The CDR3 nucleotides read TGTGCCAGCAGTGAATACCGCCGGAACTATGGCTACACCTTC.

The chain joins TRBV6-1 to TRBJ2-1; 7 bases agree with TRBD2. The CDR3 contains 14 residues. The germline CDR1 and CDR2 sequences are MNHNS and SASEGT. V lost 1 base and J lost 10; bases outside the gene matches: 7. The CDR3 here is CASSEGRAGMEQFF. In DNA form, the CDR3 reads TGTGCCAGCAGTGAAGGGCGAGCGGGAATGGAGCAGTTCTTC.

The rearrangement joins TRBV19 to TRBJ2-4, with TRBD2 matching over 9 bases. This CDR3 has 16 amino acids. Germline trimming cut 1 base from V and 6 bases from J; bases unmatched to any gene: 7. The V gene's germline CDR1 is LNHDA and CDR2 SQIVND (reference sequence). CDR3 sequence: CASSIVGRTSVNIQYF. CDR3 DNA sequence: TGTGCCAGTAGTATAGTGGGAAGGACTAGCGTAAACATTCAGTACTTC. The variable domain in full, completed from reference TRBV19 and TRBJ2-4, reads DGGITQSPKYLFRKEGQNVTLSCEQNLNHDAMYWYRQDPGQGLRLIYYSQIVNDFQKGDIAEGYSVSREKKESFPLTVTSAQKNPTAFYLCASSIVGRTSVNIQYFGAGTRLSVL.

V and J are TRBV7-3 and TRBJ2-7; 8 bases fit TRBD2. This CDR3 is 12 amino acids long. Germline V gene lookup returns CDR1 SGHTA and CDR2 FQGTGA. The ends lost 3 bases at V and 8 bases at J; junction bases unmatched: 3. CDR3 in amino acids: CASSFRGGKQYF. CDR3 DNA sequence: TGTGCCAGCAGCTTTCGGGGGGGTAAGCAGTACTTC. Full variable domain (missing parts from reference TRBV7-3 and TRBJ2-7): GAGVSQTPSNKVTEKGKYVELRCDPISGHTALYWYRQSLGQGPEFLIYFQGTGAADDSGLPNDRFFAVRPEGSVSTLKIQRTERGDSAVYLCASSFRGGKQYFGPGTRLTVT.

The chain links TRBV5-4 to TRBJ1-4, with 8 bases that match TRBD1. CDR3 length: 18 residues. With V trimmed by 4 bases and J by 2 bases, 13 bases remained unmatched. The germline V gene has CDR1 SGHNT and CDR2 YYREEE (reference sequence). CDR3 in amino acids: CASSMSGGLRGTNEKLFF. The DNA for the CDR3 is TGTGCCAGCAGCATGTCAGGGGGCTTAAGGGGTACTAATGAAAAACTGTTTTTT.

The chain employs TRBV5-1 and TRBJ2-7, with a weak D call TRBD1 (6 bases). Deletions cut 3 bases from V and 0 bases from J, with 7 bases between. This CDR3 spans 13 amino acids. CDR1 SGHRS and CDR2 YFSETQ come from the germline V gene. This chain's CDR3 is CASSSGDSYEQYF. DNA for the CDR3: TGCGCCAGCAGCTCAGGGGACTCCTACGAGCAGTACTTC.

A word on this clone: A read error is the likely source, as a far larger clone sits one nucleotide away. V is TRBV7-3 and J is TRBJ1-1; a weak D match, TRBD1 (6 bases). Per germline, CDR1 SGHTA and CDR2 FQGTGA. The CDR3 length is 13 residues. Between the trimmed V and J ends, which lost 6 bases and 1 base, there was a span of 9 bases. CDR3 amino acids: CASRETGNTEAFF. In nucleotides, the CDR3 is TGTGCCAGCAGAGAGACAGGGAACACTGAAGCTTTCTTT.

This chain links TRBV5-1 with TRBJ2-2, with D tentatively TRBD2 (5 bases). The CDR3 totals 11 residues. Trimming pared 5 bases from V and 6 bases from J, leaving 5 bases between. CDR1 and CDR2 (germline): SGHRS, YFSETQ. The CDR3 spells CASRDSGELFF. CDR3 bases: TGCGCCAGCAGGGACTCCGGGGAGCTGTTTTTT.

The chain recombines TRBV7-2 with TRBJ1-5; 10 nucleotides align to TRBD1. CDR1 SGHTA and CDR2 FQGNSA come from the germline V gene. The V gene end was trimmed by 5 bases and the J gene end by 4 bases; junction bases not matched to a gene: 2. This CDR3 is built from 14 residues. The CDR3 nucleotides read TGTGCCAGCAGCCGGGACAGGGGAAATCAGCCCCAGCATTTT. Amino acid sequence: CASSRDRGNQPQHF. Looking up the rest from reference TRBV7-2 and TRBJ1-5 gives the full variable domain: GAGVSQSPSNKVTEKGKDVELRCDPISGHTALYWYRQSLGQGLEFLIYFQGNSAPDKSGLPSDRFSAERTGGSVSTLTIQRTQQEDSAVYLCASSRDRGNQPQHFGDGTRLSIL.

This clone occurred once. This sequence joins TRBV5-1 and TRBJ2-7; 10 positions agree with TRBD1. Germline V lookup: CDR1 SGHRS, CDR2 YFSETQ. With V trimmed by 5 bases and J by 0 bases, 5 bases remained unmatched. The CDR3 totals 15 residues. The CDR3 bases are TGCGCCAGCAGACGGGACAGGGGAAGCTCCTACGAGCAGTACTTC. Protein sequence: CASRRDRGSSYEQYF. The full variable domain, with the rest looked up from reference TRBV5-1 and TRBJ2-7, is KAGVTQTPRYLIKTRGQQVTLSCSPISGHRSVSWYQQTPGQGLQFLFEYFSETQRNKGNFPGRFSGRQFSNSRSEMNVSTLELGDSALYLCASRRDRGSSYEQYFGPGTRLTVT.